This passage covers 17 T cell receptor beta chains from one sample sequenced in a study of blood T cell repertoires in COVID-19. This table comes from immunoSEQ multiplex PCR, and its TCRdb copy is limited to in-frame clones, with some not included. The sample yields roughly 350,000 clones, 92% seen once. Sequencing was performed on PBMCs or T cells enriched from blood (not recorded which). These receptors were collected from a woman under 40 who had recovered from COVID-19.

The chain links TRBV3-1 (or the pseudogene TRBV3-2) to TRBJ1-2; D ambiguous. The CDR3 length is 13 residues. Per the germline V gene, CDR1 is LGHDT and CDR2 is YNNKEL (reference sequence). The V and J ends lost 4 bases and 2 bases respectively, with 8 bases between them. CDR3 sequence reads: CASSPRGNYGYTF. In DNA form, the CDR3 reads TGTGCCAGCAGCCCTCGCGGGAACTATGGCTACACCTTC.

The V and J genes are TRBV7-9 and TRBJ2-7; the D gene is possibly TRBD2 (5 bases). CDR3 length: 13 residues. Germline V gene lookup returns CDR1 SEHNR and CDR2 FQNEAQ (reference sequence). V lost 3 bases to trimming and J lost 9 bases, with 15 bases between them. The CDR3 region is CASSLRVGLVQYF. CDR3 DNA sequence: TGTGCCAGCAGCTTGAGGGTAGGTCTGGTGCAGTACTTC.

The chain combines TRBV4-3 with TRBJ2-7, with TRBD2 identical over 8 bases. The trim removed 3 bases at V and 7 bases at J, leaving 5 bases unmatched. Germline V gene lookup returns CDR1 LGHNA and CDR2 YSLEER. The CDR3 consists of 13 residues. For the CDR3, the DNA is TGCGCCAGCAGCCAGGGACTAGACAGAGAGCAGTACTTC. Protein product: CASSQGLDREQYF.

The chain links TRBV6-5 to TRBJ2-6; D call uncertain. The CDR3 is 14 residues long. The ends were cut back, 6 bases at V and 0 bases at J, with 6 bases in the middle. CDR1 and CDR2 from the germline V gene are MNHEY and SVGAGI. CDR3 nucleotides: TGTGCCAGCAGGTATAGCTCTGGGGCCAACGTCCTGACTTTC. Translated, it gives CASRYSSGANVLTF.

The V call is TRBV24-1, the J call TRBJ2-1; D is unclear. V was clipped by 7 bases and J by 0 bases, with 12 bases between them. The CDR3 is made up of 15 amino acids. Germline V gene data show CDR1 as KGHDR and CDR2 as SFDVKD. The CDR3 spells CATSSARLSYNEQFF. CDR3 sequence (DNA): TGTGCCACCAGCTCGGCCCGACTCTCCTACAATGAGCAGTTCTTC.

The chain couples TRBV28 to TRBJ2-3; tentative D call: TRBD2 (6 bases). This CDR3 is built from 12 residues. CDR1 is MDHEN, CDR2 SYDVKM, per germline. V lost 5 bases and J 4 bases, leaving 7 bases between the germline ends. CDR3 bases: TGTGCCAGCAGTCGGGGGTCAGATACGCAGTATTTT. This sequence encodes CASSRGSDTQYF.

The V gene is TRBV4-2, the J gene TRBJ2-3; 10 nucleotides align to TRBD2. With V trimmed by 4 bases and J by 5 bases, 9 bases remained unmatched. The CDR3 runs 16 residues. The V gene's germline CDR1 is LGHNA and CDR2 YNFKEQ. CDR3: CASSRLAGGLRDTQYF. The CDR3 DNA reads TGTGCCAGCAGCCGTTTAGCGGGGGGCCTTCGAGATACGCAGTATTTT.

V is TRBV28 and J is TRBJ2-6; D unclear. The CDR3 has 14 residues. The V gene lost 6 bases and the J gene lost 0 bases, with 6 bases spanning the gap. From germline, CDR1 is MDHEN and CDR2 SYDVKM. CDR3 nucleotide sequence: TGTGCCAGCAGGCGGAGCTCTGGGGCCAACGTCCTGACTTTC. Its translation: CASRRSSGANVLTF.

V gene TRBV19 combines with J gene TRBJ1-2; possible D gene TRBD1, 5 bases. Deletions cut 5 bases from V and 7 bases from J, with 11 bases between. There are 12 residues in the CDR3. Germline CDR1 and CDR2: LNHDA and SQIVND (reference sequence). In DNA, the CDR3 is TGTGCCAGTAGTGAGACTAGGGGTGGCTACACCTTC. It encodes CASSETRGGYTF. Full variable domain (rest looked up from reference TRBV19 and TRBJ1-2): DGGITQSPKYLFRKEGQNVTLSCEQNLNHDAMYWYRQDPGQGLRLIYYSQIVNDFQKGDIAEGYSVSREKKESFPLTVTSAQKNPTAFYLCASSETRGGYTFGSGTRLTVV.

This clone was detected only a few times. This chain uses TRBV28 with TRBJ1-6; D unresolved. V lost 4 bases and J lost 7, with 11 bases in between. CDR3 size: 14 residues. Germline V gene data show CDR1 as MDHEN and CDR2 as SYDVKM. The CDR3 protein is CASSSPGGNSPLHF. The CDR3 nucleotides read TGTGCCAGCAGTTCCCCAGGAGGCAATTCACCCCTCCACTTT.

The chain employs TRBV27 and TRBJ1-2; 9 nucleotides align to TRBD1. This CDR3 is 15 amino acids long. Germline V gives CDR1 MNHEY, CDR2 SMNVEV (reference sequence). The junction had 8 bases not matched to a gene; V was cut back by 5 bases and J by 4 bases. Here the CDR3 reads CASSKGQGMSYGYTF. The DNA of the CDR3 is TGTGCCAGCAGTAAGGGACAGGGTATGAGCTATGGCTACACCTTC.

V gene TRBV29-1 combines with J gene TRBJ2-7; the D gene is possibly TRBD1 (6 bases). V was pared by 7 bases and J by 4 bases, with 8 bases between. This CDR3 comprises 10 residues. Germline loops: CDR1 SQVTM, CDR2 ANQGSEA. The CDR3 DNA reads as TGCAGCGCTACAGGGTACGAGCAGTACTTC. As protein: CSATGYEQYF.

This chain uses TRBV3-1 (or the pseudogene TRBV3-2) with TRBJ1-1; D perhaps matches TRBD1 (5 bases). The CDR3 is 13 residues long. The V end was cut by 5 bases, the J end by 6 bases, with 13 bases between. The germline gives CDR1 LGHDT, CDR2 YNNKEL (reference sequence). The CDR3 DNA sequence: TGTGCCAGCAGCGGGGACTTTGTCGCTGAAGCTTTCTTT. Amino acid sequence: CASSGDFVAEAFF.

The rearrangement joins TRBV19 to TRBJ2-7; TRBD1 agrees at 10 bases. This CDR3 is 14 amino acids long. Germline CDR1 reads LNHDA; CDR2 reads SQIVND (reference sequence). J lost 5 bases, V lost 5 bases, and 6 bases had no gene match. The CDR3 nucleotides read TGTGCCAGTAGTGTGGGACAGGGGAAGAACGAGCAGTACTTC. As protein: CASSVGQGKNEQYF.

The chain has TRBV4-2 and TRBJ1-3; tentative D call: TRBD1 (5 bases). The length of the CDR3 is 14 residues. Trimming left V 1 base short and J 4 bases short, with 8 bases between. Germline V CDR1 and CDR2: LGHNA, YNFKEQ. CDR3 region: CASSQAPGGNTIYF. The CDR3, as DNA: TGTGCCAGCAGCCAAGCCCCAGGGGGAAACACCATATATTTT.

This clone was observed a few times. This chain uses TRBV10-3 with TRBJ2-7; perhaps TRBD1 as D (5 bases). The CDR3 runs to 11 residues. Germline assignment: CDR1 ENHRY and CDR2 SYGVKD. Trimming removed 7 bases at V and 3 bases at J, with 7 bases between. The CDR3: CAIKGVYEQYF. The CDR3 nucleotides are TGTGCCATCAAAGGGGTCTACGAGCAGTACTTC.

The V and J genes are TRBV5-1 and TRBJ2-2; TRBD2 agrees at 10 bases. Germline V lookup: CDR1 SGHRS, CDR2 YFSETQ. The V and J ends lost 4 bases and 2 bases, in that order; junction bases with no gene match: 5. The CDR3 spans 16 residues. In nucleotides, the CDR3 is TGCGCCAGCAGCCCCCGGACTAGCGGCAACACCGGGGAGCTGTTTTTT. Residues: CASSPRTSGNTGELFF.